The text below deals with one TCR beta chain. Its antigen is not identified. The data belong to a study of T cells in Graves' hyperthyroidism and ophthalmopathy. Turning to the study itself: Peripheral blood was taken when the disease was first diagnosed, before any treatment began. Study results and caveats: Blood also held most thyroid clonotypes expanded beyond 0.001.

What was amplified from RNA transcripts were TCR beta CDR3 regions. The TCR CDR3 was amplified in a first-round RT-PCR using the HTBI primer set. One entry per CDR3 protein, called by TCRdb with MiXCR from the multiplex PCR reads. The sample consists of more than 300,000 distinct CDR3 sequences, around 18% of them appearing once. 10 ml fresh peripheral blood yielded the PBMCs. Germline CDR1 LNHDA, CDR2 SQIVND (reference sequence). The CDR3 runs 18 residues. Losses at the gene ends were 2 bases for V and 3 bases for J; bases not matched to a gene: 11. The chain has TRBV19 and TRBJ2-2; 8 bases fit TRBD1. Sample: blood. This clonotype was sampled from a man younger than 30 with Graves' ophthalmopathy. CDR3 nucleotide sequence: TGTGCCAGTAGTATACCCAGGGGCAGGGGGCGAGACACCGGGGAGCTGTTTTTT. Encoded protein: CASSIPRGRGRDTGELFF. Full variable domain (outside the CDR3, taken from reference TRBV19 and TRBJ2-2): DGGITQSPKYLFRKEGQNVTLSCEQNLNHDAMYWYRQDPGQGLRLIYYSQIVNDFQKGDIAEGYSVSREKKESFPLTVTSAQKNPTAFYLCASSIPRGRGRDTGELFFGEGSRLTVL.